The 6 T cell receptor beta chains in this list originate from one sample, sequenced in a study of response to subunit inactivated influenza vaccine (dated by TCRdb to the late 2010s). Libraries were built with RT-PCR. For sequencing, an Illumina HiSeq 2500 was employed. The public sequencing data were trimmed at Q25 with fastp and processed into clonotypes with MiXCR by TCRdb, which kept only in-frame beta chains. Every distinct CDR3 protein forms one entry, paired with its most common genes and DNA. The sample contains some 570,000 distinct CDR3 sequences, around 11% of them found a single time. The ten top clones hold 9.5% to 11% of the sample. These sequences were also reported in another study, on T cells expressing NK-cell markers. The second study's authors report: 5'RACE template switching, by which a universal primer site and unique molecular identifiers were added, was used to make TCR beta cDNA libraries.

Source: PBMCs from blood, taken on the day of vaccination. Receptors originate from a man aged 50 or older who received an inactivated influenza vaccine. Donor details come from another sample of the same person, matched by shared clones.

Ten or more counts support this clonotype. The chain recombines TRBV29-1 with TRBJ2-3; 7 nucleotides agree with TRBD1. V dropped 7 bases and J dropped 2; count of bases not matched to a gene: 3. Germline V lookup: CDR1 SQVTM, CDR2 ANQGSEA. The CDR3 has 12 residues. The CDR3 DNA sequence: TGCAGCGCCAGGGGGAACACAGATACGCAGTATTTT. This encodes CSARGNTDTQYF.

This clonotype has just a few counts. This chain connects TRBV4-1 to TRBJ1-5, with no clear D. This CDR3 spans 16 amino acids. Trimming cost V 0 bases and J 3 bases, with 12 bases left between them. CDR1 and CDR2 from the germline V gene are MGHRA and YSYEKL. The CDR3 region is CASSQDPERINQPQHF. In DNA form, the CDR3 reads TGCGCCAGCAGCCAAGATCCGGAAAGGATCAATCAGCCCCAGCATTTT.

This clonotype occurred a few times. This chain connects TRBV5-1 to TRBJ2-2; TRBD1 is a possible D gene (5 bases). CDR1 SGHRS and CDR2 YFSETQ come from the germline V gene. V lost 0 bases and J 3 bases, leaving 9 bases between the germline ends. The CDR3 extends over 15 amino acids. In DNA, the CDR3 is TGCGCCAGCAGCTTGGACAGGATTGACACCGGGGAGCTGTTTTTT. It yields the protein CASSLDRIDTGELFF.

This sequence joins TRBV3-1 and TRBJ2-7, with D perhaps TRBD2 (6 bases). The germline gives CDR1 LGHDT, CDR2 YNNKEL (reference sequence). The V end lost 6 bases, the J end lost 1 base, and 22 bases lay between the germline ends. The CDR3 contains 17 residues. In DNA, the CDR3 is TGTGCCAGCAGTTACCTAGCGCTGGCGGATAGGTCCTACGAGCAGTACTTC. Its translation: CASSYLALADRSYEQYF.

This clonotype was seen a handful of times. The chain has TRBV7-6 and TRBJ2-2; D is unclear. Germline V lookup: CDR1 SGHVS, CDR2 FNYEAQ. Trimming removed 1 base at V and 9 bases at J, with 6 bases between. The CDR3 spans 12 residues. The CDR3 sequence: CASSLVARELFF. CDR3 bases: TGTGCCAGCAGCTTAGTAGCCCGGGAGCTGTTTTTT.

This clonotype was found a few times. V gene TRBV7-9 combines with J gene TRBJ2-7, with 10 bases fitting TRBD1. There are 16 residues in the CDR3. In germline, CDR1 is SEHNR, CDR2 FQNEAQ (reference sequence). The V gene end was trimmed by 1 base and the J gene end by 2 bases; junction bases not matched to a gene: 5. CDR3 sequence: CASSLGTGGLTYEQYF. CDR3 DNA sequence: TGTGCCAGCAGCTTAGGGACAGGGGGTCTTACCTACGAGCAGTACTTC.